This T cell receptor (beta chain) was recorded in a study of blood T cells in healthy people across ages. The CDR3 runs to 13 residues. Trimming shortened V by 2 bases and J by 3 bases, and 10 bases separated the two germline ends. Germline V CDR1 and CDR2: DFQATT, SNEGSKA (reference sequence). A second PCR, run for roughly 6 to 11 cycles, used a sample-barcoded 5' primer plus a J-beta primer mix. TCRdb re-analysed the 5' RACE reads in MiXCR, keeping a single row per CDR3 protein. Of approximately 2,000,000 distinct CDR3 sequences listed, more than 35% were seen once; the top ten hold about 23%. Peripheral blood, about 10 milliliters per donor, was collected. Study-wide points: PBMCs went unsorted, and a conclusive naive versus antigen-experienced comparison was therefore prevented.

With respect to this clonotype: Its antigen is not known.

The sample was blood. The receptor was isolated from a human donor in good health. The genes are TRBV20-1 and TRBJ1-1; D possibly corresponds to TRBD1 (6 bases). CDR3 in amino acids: CSARKDSYTEAFF. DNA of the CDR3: TGCAGTGCTAGAAAGGACAGCTACACTGAAGCTTTCTTT.